The TCR beta chain described here comes from a study of blood T cell repertoires in COVID-19. Looking at the study overall: The origin of the acute and convalescent COVID-19 samples was the United States, Italy and Spain.

This clone was observed once. The CDR3 length is 16 residues. V shed 6 bases and J shed 6 bases, with 21 bases lying between them. CDR1 and CDR2 (germline): SGHDT, YYEEEE. Only in-frame clones appear in the TCRdb table, and some are missing; sequencing was by immunoSEQ multiplex PCR. The sample includes fewer than 15,000 clones, approximately 72% of them seen just once. Sequenced sample: peripheral blood. The origin of this receptor is an elderly woman with acute or convalescent COVID-19. This chain uses TRBV5-6 with TRBJ2-2; D ambiguous. The CDR3, as DNA: TGTGCCAGCACCTCAGAGGTTCCGGGTCTCGCCGGGGAGCTGTTTTTT. Translation gives CASTSEVPGLAGELFF. Full variable domain (remainder filled in from reference TRBV5-6 and TRBJ2-2): DAGVTQSPTHLIKTRGQQVTLRCSPKSGHDTVSWYQQALGQGPQFIFQYYEEEERQRGNFPDRFSGHQFPNYSSELNVNALLLGDSALYLCASTSEVPGLAGELFFGEGSRLTVL.